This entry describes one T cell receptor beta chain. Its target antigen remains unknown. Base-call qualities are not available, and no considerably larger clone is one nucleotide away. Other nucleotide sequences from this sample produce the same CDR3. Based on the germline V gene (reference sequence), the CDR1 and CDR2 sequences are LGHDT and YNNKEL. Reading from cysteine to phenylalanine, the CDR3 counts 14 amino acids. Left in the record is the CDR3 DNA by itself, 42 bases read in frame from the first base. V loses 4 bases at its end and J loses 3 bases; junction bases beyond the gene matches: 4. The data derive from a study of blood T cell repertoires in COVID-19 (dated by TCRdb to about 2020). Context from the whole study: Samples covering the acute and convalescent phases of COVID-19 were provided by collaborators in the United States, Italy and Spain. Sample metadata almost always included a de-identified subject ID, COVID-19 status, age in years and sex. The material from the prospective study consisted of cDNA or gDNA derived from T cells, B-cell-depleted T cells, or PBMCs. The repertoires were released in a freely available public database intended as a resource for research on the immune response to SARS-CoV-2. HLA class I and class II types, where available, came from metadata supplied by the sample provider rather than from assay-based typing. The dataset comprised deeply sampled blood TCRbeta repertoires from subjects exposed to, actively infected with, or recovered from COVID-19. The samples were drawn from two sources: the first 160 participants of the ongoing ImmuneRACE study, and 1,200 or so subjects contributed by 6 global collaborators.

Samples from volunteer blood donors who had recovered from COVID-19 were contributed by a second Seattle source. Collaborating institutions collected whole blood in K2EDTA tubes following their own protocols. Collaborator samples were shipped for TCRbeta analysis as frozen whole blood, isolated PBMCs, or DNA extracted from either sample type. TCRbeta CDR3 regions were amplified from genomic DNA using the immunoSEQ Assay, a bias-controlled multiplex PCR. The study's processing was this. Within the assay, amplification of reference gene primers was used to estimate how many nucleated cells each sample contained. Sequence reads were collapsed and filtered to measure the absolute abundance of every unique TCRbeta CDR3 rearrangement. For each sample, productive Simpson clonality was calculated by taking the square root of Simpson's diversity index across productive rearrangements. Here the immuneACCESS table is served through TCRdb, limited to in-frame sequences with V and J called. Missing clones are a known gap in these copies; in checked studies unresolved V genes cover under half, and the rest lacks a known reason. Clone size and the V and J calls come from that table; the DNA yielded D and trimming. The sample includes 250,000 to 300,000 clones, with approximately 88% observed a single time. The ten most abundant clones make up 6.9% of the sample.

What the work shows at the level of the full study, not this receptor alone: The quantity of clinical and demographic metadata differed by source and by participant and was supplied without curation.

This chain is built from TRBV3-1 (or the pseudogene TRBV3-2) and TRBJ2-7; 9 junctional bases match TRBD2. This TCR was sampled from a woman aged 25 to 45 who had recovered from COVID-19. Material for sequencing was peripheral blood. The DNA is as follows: TGTGCCAGCAGCCCAAGCGGGGGGCTCTACGAGCAGTACTTC. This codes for CASSPSGGLYEQYF.